These 24 T cell receptor beta chains were sequenced from one sample in a study of blood T cell repertoires in COVID-19. The protocol was immunoSEQ multiplex PCR, while the TCRdb copy is restricted to in-frame clones and leaves out a portion. The sample has about 180,000 clones, around 85% seen once. Sequencing was performed on peripheral blood. The receptors come from a man aged 65-85 years with active or convalescent COVID-19.

The rearrangement uses TRBV5-8 and TRBJ1-2, with 7 positions matching TRBD1. CDR3 size: 15 residues. V shed 5 bases, J shed 2 bases, and the junction held 9 bases outside the gene matches. Per germline, CDR1 SGHTS and CDR2 YDEGEE. The chain's CDR3 is CASSFHDRVNYGYTF. The CDR3 DNA reads as TGTGCCAGCAGTTTCCACGACAGGGTGAACTATGGCTACACCTTC.

This chain uses TRBV28 with TRBJ1-3, with 8 bases aligning to TRBD1. V lost 8 bases, J lost 4 bases, and 13 bases stayed unmatched. Germline CDR1 reads MDHEN; CDR2 reads SYDVKM. There are 16 residues in the CDR3. The CDR3 sequence: CASPPPGQAMGNTIYF. The CDR3 DNA reads TGTGCCAGCCCCCCCCCGGGACAGGCGATGGGAAACACCATATATTTT.

This chain connects TRBV16 to TRBJ1-5; possible D gene TRBD1, 6 bases. Per the germline V gene, CDR1 is KGHSY and CDR2 is FQNENV. Trimming left V 2 bases short and J 5 bases short, with 13 bases between. This CDR3 contains 15 residues. The CDR3 sequence: CASSQGAGGHQPQHF. The CDR3 DNA is TGTGCCAGCAGCCAAGGTGCGGGGGGGCATCAGCCCCAGCATTTT.

This rearrangement joins TRBV6-5 to TRBJ1-1; D unresolved. Germline CDR1 MNHEY, CDR2 SVGAGI. The ends were cut back, 4 bases at V and 2 bases at J, with 8 bases in the middle. The CDR3 consists of 13 residues. In DNA, the CDR3 is TGTGCCAGCAGTTCTATCTTCAACACTGAAGCTTTCTTT. As protein: CASSSIFNTEAFF.

J is TRBJ2-7 and V is TRBV2; 10 bases fit TRBD1. From germline, CDR1 is SNHLY and CDR2 FYNNEI. The CDR3 length is 14 residues. Unmatched junction bases numbered 5, after V lost 5 bases and J lost 4 bases. The CDR3 sequence is CASSPGQGRYEQYF. DNA for the CDR3: TGTGCCAGCAGTCCGGGACAGGGGAGGTACGAGCAGTACTTC.

The chain's CDR3 is CASSMVRGSSPLHF. For the CDR3, the DNA is TGTGCCAGTAGTATGGTCAGGGGGAGTTCACCCCTCCACTTT. This chain links TRBV19 with TRBJ1-6, with 7 bases identical to TRBD1. This CDR3 contains 14 residues. V lost 3 bases, J lost 9 bases, and 5 bases stayed unmatched. Germline V gene data show CDR1 as LNHDA and CDR2 as SQIVND (reference sequence).

The chain uses TRBV12-5 and TRBJ1-3; possibly TRBD1 for D (6 bases). The V end was cut by 6 bases, the J end by 1 base, with 10 bases between. Germline values: CDR1 LGHNT, CDR2 FRNRAP. The CDR3 covers 14 residues. In DNA form, the CDR3 reads TGTGCTAGTGGCCCCCAGGGGTCTGGAAACACCATATATTTT. It specifies CASGPQGSGNTIYF.

The CDR3 region has the DNA TGCGCCAGCAGCTTGGTTCCGGGAGCCCGCACAGATACGCAGTATTTT. Translation gives CASSLVPGARTDTQYF. This chain joins TRBV5-1 and TRBJ2-3; a weak D match, TRBD2 (6 bases). Between the trimmed V and J ends, which lost 0 bases and 1 base, there was a span of 12 bases. The CDR3 is 16 residues long. Germline CDR1 and CDR2: SGHRS and YFSETQ.

This sequence joins TRBV23-1 and TRBJ1-2, with D hard to call. TRBV23-1 is an ORF, and what it does is uncertain. The CDR3 sequence is 13 residues long. V was trimmed by 2 bases and J by 4 bases, leaving 8 bases between them. The CDR3, as DNA: TGCGCCAGCAGTCAAGAGGATAGCTATGGCTACACCTTC. It codes for CASSQEDSYGYTF.

The chain uses TRBV7-2 and TRBJ2-3, with D possibly TRBD2 on 6 matching bases. The V and J ends lost 3 bases and 4 bases respectively, with 17 bases between them. Germline V gene lookup returns CDR1 SGHTA and CDR2 FQGNSA. This CDR3 has 16 amino acids. The CDR3 region has the DNA TGTGCCAGCAGCTTCGGAGGGCCACGGAGGGCAGATACGCAGTATTTT. This translates into CASSFGGPRRADTQYF.

The CDR3 region is CASSLLGQIGPGPGNTIYF. The CDR3 bases are TGTGCCAGCAGCTTATTGGGCCAAATAGGTCCTGGCCCTGGAAACACCATATATTTT. This chain joins TRBV7-2 and TRBJ1-3; D gene uncertain. Per germline, CDR1 SGHTA and CDR2 FQGNSA. The CDR3 runs 19 residues. Trimming stripped 2 bases from V and 2 bases from J, with 22 bases between. Drawing the rest from reference TRBV7-2 and TRBJ1-3, the complete variable domain is GAGVSQSPSNKVTEKGKDVELRCDPISGHTALYWYRQSLGQGLEFLIYFQGNSAPDKSGLPSDRFSAERTGGSVSTLTIQRTQQEDSAVYLCASSLLGQIGPGPGNTIYFGEGSWLTVV.

The chain combines TRBV4-3 with TRBJ2-6; 8 nucleotides match TRBD1. This CDR3 spans 18 amino acids. Trimming cost V 4 bases and J 0 bases; bases outside gene matches: 8. Germline V gene data show CDR1 as LGHNA and CDR2 as YSLEER. Here the CDR3 reads CASSRNRGTISGANVLTF. As DNA, the CDR3 is TGCGCCAGCAGCCGAAACAGGGGGACCATCTCTGGGGCCAACGTCCTGACTTTC.

The chain links TRBV7-9 to TRBJ1-1; no firm D call. V was shortened by 5 bases and J by 1 base, with 17 bases between the two germline ends. This CDR3 is 16 amino acids long. Germline assignment: CDR1 SEHNR and CDR2 FQNEAQ (reference sequence). The DNA of the CDR3 is TGTGCCAGCAGCCTGGGAGGGATGTGGCGGAACACTGAAGCTTTCTTT. It specifies CASSLGGMWRNTEAFF. The full variable domain, with the rest looked up from reference TRBV7-9 and TRBJ1-1, is DTGVSQNPRHKITKRGQNVTFRCDPISEHNRLYWYRQTLGQGPEFLTYFQNEAQLEKSRLLSDRFSAERPKGSFSTLEIQRTEQGDSAMYLCASSLGGMWRNTEAFFGQGTRLTVV.

The chain has TRBV11-2 and TRBJ1-4; D not certain. The CDR3 length is 17 residues. CDR1 is SGHAT, CDR2 FQNNGV, per germline. The V gene lost 4 bases and the J gene lost 8 bases, with 23 bases spanning the gap. The CDR3 protein is CASSSFTEDPDREKLFF. In nucleotides, the CDR3 is TGTGCCAGCAGCTCATTTACAGAAGACCCCGATCGGGAAAAACTGTTTTTT.

The V and J genes are TRBV5-4 and TRBJ1-3; D may be TRBD1 (6 bases). This CDR3 comprises 17 residues. The germline CDR1 and CDR2 sequences are SGHNT and YYREEE (reference sequence). Trimming removed 2 bases from V and 2 bases from J, with 17 bases in between. The CDR3 is CASSFRLTGSTGNTIYF. In DNA, the CDR3 is TGTGCCAGCAGCTTCCGGTTGACAGGTTCAACTGGAAACACCATATATTTT. The full variable domain, rest sourced from reference TRBV5-4 and TRBJ1-3, is ETGVTQSPTHLIKTRGQQVTLRCSSQSGHNTVSWYQQALGQGPQFIFQYYREEENGRGNFPPRFSGLQFPNYSSELNVNALELDDSALYLCASSFRLTGSTGNTIYFGEGSWLTVV.

The chain has TRBV5-1 and TRBJ1-1; no firm D call. CDR1 and CDR2 from the germline V gene are SGHRS and YFSETQ. The CDR3 sequence is 14 residues long. V gave up 5 bases and J gave up 0 bases, with 11 bases separating them. CDR3: CASRAEIMNTEAFF. CDR3 nucleotide sequence: TGCGCCAGCAGGGCAGAAATTATGAACACTGAAGCTTTCTTT.

This chain uses TRBV5-8 with TRBJ1-1, with D perhaps TRBD1 (5 bases). From germline, CDR1 is SGHTS and CDR2 YDEGEE. With 2 bases removed from V and 5 bases from J, the gap between germline ends came to 10 bases. The CDR3 length is 13 residues. In DNA form, the CDR3 reads TGTGCCAGCAGCTTTTGGGGGGGGACTGAAGCTTTCTTT. It translates to CASSFWGGTEAFF.

The chain recombines TRBV6-6 with TRBJ1-1, with D perhaps matching TRBD1 (6 bases). Trimming took 2 bases from V and 2 from J, leaving 12 bases between them. CDR1 is MNHNY, CDR2 SVGAGI, per germline (reference sequence). There are 15 residues in the CDR3. CDR3 sequence: CASSYGGTANTEAFF. The DNA of the CDR3 is TGTGCCAGCAGTTACGGGGGCACCGCCAACACTGAAGCTTTCTTT.

In nucleotides, the CDR3 is TGTGCCAGCAGGCACGGAGGGGCCGTCGGGGAGCAGTACTTC. Amino acids: CASRHGGAVGEQYF. J is TRBJ2-7 and V is TRBV5-5, with a weak D call TRBD2 (6 bases). The CDR3 length is 14 residues. The germline V and J ends were trimmed by 5 bases and 7 bases, with 19 bases remaining between them. Germline V gives CDR1 SGHKS, CDR2 YYEKEE (reference sequence).

This chain uses TRBV18 with TRBJ2-7; possible D gene TRBD1, 5 bases. This CDR3 spans 13 amino acids. Germline CDR1 reads KGHSH; CDR2 reads LQKENI. The V gene lost 3 bases and the J gene lost 3 bases, with 9 bases spanning the gap. The CDR3 coding sequence is TGTGCCAGCTCACCGACAGTAGACTACGAGCAGTACTTC. It encodes CASSPTVDYEQYF.

The V call is TRBV5-8, the J call TRBJ1-1; 9 bases are shared with TRBD1. V shed 4 bases, J shed 4 bases, and the junction held 11 bases outside the gene matches. Germline loops: CDR1 SGHTS, CDR2 YDEGEE. There are 16 residues in the CDR3. The CDR3 loop is CASSPGQGIKSTEAFF. The CDR3 DNA reads as TGTGCCAGCAGCCCAGGACAGGGGATCAAGAGCACTGAAGCTTTCTTT. The full variable domain, rest sourced from reference TRBV5-8 and TRBJ1-1, is EAGVTQSPTHLIKTRGQQATLRCSPISGHTSVYWYQQALGLGLQFLLWYDEGEERNRGNFPPRFSGRQFPNYSSELNVNALELEDSALYLCASSPGQGIKSTEAFFGQGTRLTVV.

This clone was counted only a few times. V gene TRBV18 combines with J gene TRBJ2-7; D uncertain. This CDR3 spans 16 amino acids. Trimming took off 6 bases at V and 0 bases at J, with 18 bases between the two ends. Per germline, CDR1 KGHSH and CDR2 LQKENI. The CDR3 sequence: CASSLGAVSLSYEQYF. In DNA form, the CDR3 reads TGTGCCAGCTCTCTAGGCGCAGTTTCCCTCTCCTACGAGCAGTACTTC. The whole variable domain, remainder taken from reference TRBV18 and TRBJ2-7, is NAGVMQNPRHLVRRRGQEARLRCSPMKGHSHVYWYRQLPEEGLKFMVYLQKENIIDESGMPKERFSAEFPKEGPSILRIQQVVRGDSAAYFCASSLGAVSLSYEQYFGPGTRLTVT.

This sequence joins TRBV5-4 and TRBJ1-2; unclear D gene. CDR1 SGHNT and CDR2 YYREEE come from the germline V gene (reference sequence). The CDR3 is 14 residues long. V lost 0 bases and J 2 bases, leaving 8 bases between the germline ends. CDR3 sequence: CASSLAGANYGYTF. In DNA form, the CDR3 reads TGTGCCAGCAGCTTGGCGGGAGCAAACTATGGCTACACCTTC.

The rearrangement uses TRBV6-4 and TRBJ1-2, with D uncertain. The CDR3 runs to 15 residues. Germline V lookup: CDR1 MRHNA, CDR2 SNTAGT. Trimming left V 0 bases short and J 1 base short, with 9 bases between. CDR3 nucleotides: TGTGCCAGCAGTGACTCAGGTCGGGGTAACTATGGCTACACCTTC. It yields the protein CASSDSGRGNYGYTF.